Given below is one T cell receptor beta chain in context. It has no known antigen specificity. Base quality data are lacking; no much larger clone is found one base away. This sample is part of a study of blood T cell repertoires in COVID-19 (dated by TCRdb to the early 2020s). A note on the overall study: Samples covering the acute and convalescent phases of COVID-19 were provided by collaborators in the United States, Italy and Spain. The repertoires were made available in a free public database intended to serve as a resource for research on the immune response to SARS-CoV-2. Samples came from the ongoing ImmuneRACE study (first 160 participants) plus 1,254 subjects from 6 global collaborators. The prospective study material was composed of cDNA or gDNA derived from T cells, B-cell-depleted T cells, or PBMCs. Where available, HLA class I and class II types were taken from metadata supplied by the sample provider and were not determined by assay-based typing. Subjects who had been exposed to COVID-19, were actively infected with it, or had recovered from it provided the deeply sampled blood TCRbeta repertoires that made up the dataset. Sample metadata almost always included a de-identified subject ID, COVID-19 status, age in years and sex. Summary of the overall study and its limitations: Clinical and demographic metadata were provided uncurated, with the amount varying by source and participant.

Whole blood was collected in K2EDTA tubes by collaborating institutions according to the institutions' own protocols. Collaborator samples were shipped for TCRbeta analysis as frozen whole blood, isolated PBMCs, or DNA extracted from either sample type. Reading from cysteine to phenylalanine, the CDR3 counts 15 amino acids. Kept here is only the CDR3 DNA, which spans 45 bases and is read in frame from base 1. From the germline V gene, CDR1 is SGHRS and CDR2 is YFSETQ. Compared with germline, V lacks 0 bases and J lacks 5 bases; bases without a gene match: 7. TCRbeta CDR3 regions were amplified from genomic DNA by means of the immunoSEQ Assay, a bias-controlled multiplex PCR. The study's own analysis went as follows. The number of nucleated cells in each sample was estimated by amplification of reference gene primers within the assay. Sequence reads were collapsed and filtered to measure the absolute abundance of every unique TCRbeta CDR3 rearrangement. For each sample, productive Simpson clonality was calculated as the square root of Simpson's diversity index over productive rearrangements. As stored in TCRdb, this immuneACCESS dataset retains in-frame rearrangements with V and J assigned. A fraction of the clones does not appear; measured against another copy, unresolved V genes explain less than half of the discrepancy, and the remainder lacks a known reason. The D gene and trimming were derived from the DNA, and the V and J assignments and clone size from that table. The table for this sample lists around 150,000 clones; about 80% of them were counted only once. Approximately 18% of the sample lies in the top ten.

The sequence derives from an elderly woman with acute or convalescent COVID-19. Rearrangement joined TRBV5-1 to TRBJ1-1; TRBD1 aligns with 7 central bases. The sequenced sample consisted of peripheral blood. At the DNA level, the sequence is TGCGCCAGCAGCTTGGAACCCACAGGGGTGACTGAAGCTTTCTTT. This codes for CASSLEPTGVTEAFF.